Here is one T cell receptor (beta chain) with its context. The CDR3 runs 17 residues. V lost 1 base and J lost 3; bases outside the gene matches: 7. The germline gives CDR1 SGHNT, CDR2 YYREEE (reference sequence). This entry comes from a study of blood T cell repertoires in COVID-19. Whole-study context: Nucleic acid was either cDNA or gDNA, and it came from T cells, B-cell-depleted T cells, or PBMCs.

Using immunoSEQ multiplex PCR, the repertoire was profiled, and TCRdb retains in-frame clones only, with some absent. This table has roughly 68,000 clones, roughly nine tenths appearing once. Sequenced sample: peripheral blood. This rearrangement joins TRBV5-4 to TRBJ2-3; TRBD2 aligns across 11 bases. The clonotype comes from a woman in her forties or fifties with active COVID-19. This CDR3 is CASSLMVLAGGTDTQYF. For the CDR3, the DNA is TGTGCCAGCAGCTTGATGGTCCTAGCGGGGGGTACAGATACGCAGTATTTT.